This T cell receptor (beta chain) was sequenced during a study of Graves' ophthalmopathy and Graves' hyperthyroidism. The ends lost 6 bases at V and 10 bases at J; junction bases unmatched: 9. This CDR3 is built from 13 residues. Per germline, CDR1 SNHLY and CDR2 FYNNEI. Transcripts of RNA were the source for amplifying TCR beta CDR3 regions. RT-PCR was first run with HTBI primers, then multiplex PCR in a second round. TCRdb itself ran the multiplex PCR reads through MiXCR, one entry per CDR3 protein. The table includes more than 550,000 distinct CDR3 sequences, under 50% detected once. Sample: peripheral blood. This chain joins TRBV2 and TRBJ1-2, with 9 nucleotides matching TRBD1. The receptor's source is an adult man with Graves' ophthalmopathy. CDR3 loop: CASRLQGATYYTF. The CDR3 region has the DNA TGTGCCAGCAGATTACAGGGGGCAACTTACTACACCTTC. Full variable domain (remainder filled in from reference TRBV2 and TRBJ1-2): EPEVTQTPSHQVTQMGQEVILRCVPISNHLYFYWYRQILGQKVEFLVSFYNNEISEKSEIFDDQFSVERPDGSNFTLKIRSTKLEDSAMYFCASRLQGATYYTFGSGTRLTVV.